This TCR beta chain was retrieved from a study of blood T cell repertoires in COVID-19. Overall study: PBMCs, B-cell-depleted T cells, or T cells were the source of the cDNA or gDNA that made up the material.

Some clones are missing from TCRdb's copy, which holds only in-frame ones; the method was immunoSEQ multiplex PCR. The repertoire holds roughly 230,000 clones, with approximately 84% as singletons. This CDR3 comprises 16 residues. The ends were cut back, 0 bases at V and 7 bases at J, with 17 bases in the middle. Germline V gives CDR1 LGHNA, CDR2 YSLEER. Sequenced: PBMCs or T cells enriched from blood (not recorded which). The origin of this receptor is a woman aged 50 to 60 who had been exposed to COVID-19. This rearrangement joins TRBV4-3 to TRBJ2-3, with D perhaps matching TRBD1 (7 bases). For the CDR3, the DNA is TGCGCCAGCAGCCAAGATGCGGAGGAGGGGGCGAATACGCAGTATTTT. This sequence encodes CASSQDAEEGANTQYF.